This T cell receptor (beta chain) comes out of a study of blood T cell repertoires in COVID-19. About the research overall: Collection of acute and convalescent COVID-19 samples took place in the United States, Italy and Spain. Nucleic acid was either cDNA or gDNA, and it came from T cells, B-cell-depleted T cells, or PBMCs.

The CDR3 runs to 14 residues. CDR1 and CDR2 from the germline V gene are LNHDA and SQIVND (reference sequence). Trimming took 4 bases from V and 8 from J, leaving 17 bases between them. Per the study methods: Reference gene primer amplification yielded estimated nucleated cell counts. Data came from immunoSEQ multiplex PCR; TCRdb stores just in-frame clones and leaves some out. For V, J and clone size, that table is used; D and trimming come from the DNA. The sample contains some 100,000 clones, approximately 90% of which appear only once. The TCR sequence derives from a man between 45 and 60 years old with acute or convalescent COVID-19. Source material: peripheral blood. The chain employs TRBV19 and TRBJ1-2, with D possibly TRBD1 on 5 matching bases. The CDR3 region has the DNA TGTGCCAGTAGTACCCTAGGGGAAGCCGGGGGCTACACCTTC. The encoded protein is CASSTLGEAGGYTF.